Shown below are 27 T cell receptor beta chains from a single sample sequenced in a study of Ad26.COV2.S vaccination and SARS-CoV-2 variants. Here immunoSEQ multiplex PCR was the method, and the copy in TCRdb shows in-frame clones only, minus some. The table records about 390,000 clones, roughly nine tenths of them present only once. Sample treatment: over 15 received Ad26.COV2.S at low or high dose, single or two shots; roughly 5 received placebo; per-sample allocation not given. Sample collection was performed on day 63 after the first vaccine or placebo injection. The sample here was peripheral blood, taken in a trial of Ad26.COV2.S vaccine versus placebo. The source of these receptors is a person between 18 and 65 years old who received the Ad26.COV2.S COVID-19 vaccine or a placebo.

This chain joins TRBV27 and TRBJ1-4, with no clear D. The V end lost 3 bases, the J end lost 4 bases, and 12 bases lay between the germline ends. The CDR3 has 15 amino acids. Looked up from germline, CDR1 is MNHEY and CDR2 is SMNVEV (reference sequence). The DNA of the CDR3 is TGTGCCAGCAGTTTGCCGGCCAAAGGTAATGAAAAACTGTTTTTT. Translation: CASSLPAKGNEKLFF.

This rearrangement joins TRBV7-9 to TRBJ1-2; TRBD1 is a possible D gene (5 bases). Deletions cut 1 base from V and 7 bases from J, with 16 bases between. Germline V gene lookup returns CDR1 SEHNR and CDR2 FQNEAQ (reference sequence). The CDR3 runs to 15 residues. In DNA, the CDR3 is TGTGCCAGCAGCTTAGTGGGGCAGGGAAGGAGTGGCTACACCTTC. Its protein product is CASSLVGQGRSGYTF.

The chain couples TRBV28 to TRBJ1-4; no clear D. This CDR3 spans 11 amino acids. V shed 9 bases and J shed 5 bases, with 7 bases lying between them. Looked up from germline, CDR1 is MDHEN and CDR2 is SYDVKM. CDR3 in amino acids: CASSVNEKLFF. CDR3 DNA: TGTGCCAGTTCTGTAAATGAAAAACTGTTTTTT. Full variable domain (remainder filled in from reference TRBV28 and TRBJ1-4): DVKVTQSSRYLVKRTGEKVFLECVQDMDHENMFWYRQDPGLGLRLIYFSYDVKMKEKGDIPEGYSVSREKKERFSLILESASTNQTSMYLCASSVNEKLFFGSGTQLSVL.

The count of this clone is one. Other DNA sequences in the same sample also yield this CDR3. The chain carries TRBV7-9 and TRBJ2-7, with unresolved D. The CDR3 has 12 residues. Trimming pared 1 base from V and 1 base from J, leaving 2 bases between. Germline CDR1 is SEHNR and CDR2 is FQNEAQ (reference sequence). For the CDR3, the DNA is TGTGCCAGCAGCTTAGGTTCCTACGAGCAGTACTTC. Amino acids: CASSLGSYEQYF. Using reference TRBV7-9 and TRBJ2-7 for the parts outside the CDR3, the full variable domain is DTGVSQNPRHKITKRGQNVTFRCDPISEHNRLYWYRQTLGQGPEFLTYFQNEAQLEKSRLLSDRFSAERPKGSFSTLEIQRTEQGDSAMYLCASSLGSYEQYFGPGTRLTVT.

V is TRBV27 and J is TRBJ1-5; maybe TRBD1 (6 bases). The CDR3 runs 13 residues. With 6 bases removed from V and 6 bases from J, the gap between germline ends came to 12 bases. CDR1 and CDR2 from the germline V gene are MNHEY and SMNVEV (reference sequence). DNA of the CDR3: TGTGCCAGCAGAATGACAGGTGGTCAGCCCCAGCATTTT. Its translation: CASRMTGGQPQHF.

The chain is built from TRBV15 and TRBJ1-3, with D unclear. This CDR3 region has 15 residues. Trimming shortened V by 2 bases and J by 4 bases, and 12 bases separated the two germline ends. CDR1 is LNHNV and CDR2 is YYDKDF in the germline V gene (reference sequence). The CDR3, as DNA: TGTGCCACCAGCAGATCCCCCAGGCAGGGAAACACCATATATTTT. Its translation: CATSRSPRQGNTIYF.

This rearrangement joins TRBV3-1 (or the pseudogene TRBV3-2) to TRBJ2-3; the D gene is possibly TRBD1 (5 bases). Trimming took off 9 bases at V and 3 bases at J, with 10 bases between the two ends. The CDR3 consists of 12 residues. The germline V gene has CDR1 LGHDT and CDR2 YNNKEL (reference sequence). The CDR3 coding sequence is TGTGCCAGAGGGGAAAAAACAGATACGCAGTATTTT. Its translation is CARGEKTDTQYF.

The chain employs TRBV29-1 and TRBJ1-4, with a possible D match to TRBD1 (5 bases). The CDR3 has 14 amino acids. V lost 7 bases and J lost 5, with 17 bases in between. Germline V gene lookup returns CDR1 SQVTM and CDR2 ANQGSEA. CDR3: CSAASGRGNEKLFF. Written as DNA, the CDR3 is TGCAGCGCAGCTTCGGGGAGGGGCAATGAAAAACTGTTTTTT.

This clone appeared a few times. V gene TRBV10-3 combines with J gene TRBJ2-3; 13 bases fit TRBD2. Trimming removed 4 bases from V and 2 bases from J; junction bases left unmatched: 3. The germline gives CDR1 ENHRY, CDR2 SYGVKD. The CDR3 is 16 amino acids. The CDR3 DNA sequence: TGTGCCATCAGTGTAACTAGCGGGGGGGACACAGATACGCAGTATTTT. Protein sequence: CAISVTSGGDTDTQYF.

Details on this clone: Different DNA sequences within this sample yield the same CDR3. This chain links TRBV6-5 with TRBJ1-1, with D possibly matching TRBD1 (6 bases). Germline values: CDR1 MNHEY, CDR2 SVGAGI. The CDR3 spans 14 residues. V shed 4 bases and J shed 1 base, with 10 bases lying between them. The CDR3 is CASSSRTANTEAFF. The CDR3 nucleotides are TGTGCCAGCAGTTCCAGGACAGCGAACACTGAAGCTTTCTTT.

The chain links TRBV9 to TRBJ2-7, with D unresolved. This CDR3 has 15 amino acids. Germline CDR1 and CDR2: SGDLS and YYNGEE. The V and J ends lost 0 bases and 2 bases respectively, with 12 bases between them. The CDR3 DNA reads as TGTGCCAGCAGCGTAGGGTTATTAGGTACCTACGAGCAGTACTTC. This gives the protein CASSVGLLGTYEQYF.

There are a few counts of this clone. V usage is TRBV6-5 and J usage is TRBJ1-6, with TRBD1 as a possible D gene (5 bases). Germline lookup yields CDR1 MNHEY and CDR2 SVGAGI. The CDR3 contains 15 residues. The V end was cut by 0 bases, the J end by 11 bases, with 14 bases between. CDR3 DNA: TGTGCCAGCAGTTACTCGTATCAGGGTGGACCACCCCTCCACTTT. Amino acid sequence: CASSYSYQGGPPLHF.

The CDR3 loop reads CASKRTGSSYEQYF. The CDR3 region has the DNA TGTGCCAGTAAAAGGACTGGTTCCTCCTACGAGCAGTACTTC. The genes are TRBV27 and TRBJ2-7, with D perhaps TRBD2 (5 bases). This CDR3 contains 14 residues. Germline V gene lookup returns CDR1 MNHEY and CDR2 SMNVEV (reference sequence). The ends were cut back, 9 bases at V and 0 bases at J, with 15 bases in the middle.

This chain links TRBV27 with TRBJ2-7; D gene unclear. Per the germline V gene, CDR1 is MNHEY and CDR2 is SMNVEV (reference sequence). The CDR3 runs to 14 residues. V lost 3 bases, J lost 0 bases, and 9 bases lay in between. This CDR3 reads CASSFAGSSYEQYF. The CDR3 DNA reads as TGTGCCAGCAGTTTTGCAGGTTCCTCCTACGAGCAGTACTTC.

The chain links TRBV6-5 to TRBJ2-7, with TRBD2 matching 10 bases. Germline lookup yields CDR1 MNHEY and CDR2 SVGAGI. V dropped 7 bases and J dropped 7; count of bases not matched to a gene: 7. The CDR3 is made up of 13 amino acids. The CDR3 protein is CASTLAGDGEQYF. The CDR3 bases are TGTGCCAGCACGCTAGCGGGGGATGGGGAGCAGTACTTC.

In this sample, this clone turned up a few times. The J gene is TRBJ1-2, the V gene TRBV12-3 or TRBV12-4, with D hard to call. With 7 bases removed from V and 4 bases from J, the gap between germline ends came to 10 bases. The CDR3 has 12 amino acids. CDR3 coding DNA: TGTGCCAGCACTGGGAGCGGCTATGGCTACACCTTC. Amino acid sequence: CASTGSGYGYTF.

The chain links TRBV2 to TRBJ1-2; 7 bases match TRBD1. CDR3 length: 14 residues. Germline V gives CDR1 SNHLY, CDR2 FYNNEI. The junction had 7 bases not matched to a gene; V was cut back by 6 bases and J by 3 bases. In DNA form, the CDR3 reads TGTGCCAGCAGCCCGGCAGGGGGAGACTATGGCTACACCTTC. Its translation is CASSPAGGDYGYTF. Based on the CDR3 plus reference TRBV2 and TRBJ1-2, the full variable domain is EPEVTQTPSHQVTQMGQEVILRCVPISNHLYFYWYRQILGQKVEFLVSFYNNEISEKSEIFDDQFSVERPDGSNFTLKIRSTKLEDSAMYFCASSPAGGDYGYTFGSGTRLTVV.

CDR3 in amino acids: CASGQGLGNQPQHF. DNA for the CDR3: TGTGCCAGTGGACAGGGTTTGGGCAATCAGCCCCAGCATTTT. This rearrangement joins TRBV19 to TRBJ1-5; 8 bases are shared with TRBD1. Trimming removed 8 bases from V and 2 bases from J; junction bases left unmatched: 5. The CDR3 is 14 residues long. CDR1 and CDR2 from the germline V gene are LNHDA and SQIVND (reference sequence).

V and J are TRBV5-8 and TRBJ2-3; D tentatively reads TRBD1 or TRBD2 (6 bases each). The CDR3 totals 13 residues. CDR1 and CDR2 from the germline V gene are SGHTS and YDEGEE. V shed 1 base and J shed 9 bases, with 12 bases lying between them. In DNA form, the CDR3 reads TGTGCCAGCAGCTTGATCGGGGGCAGGACGCAGTATTTT. Protein product: CASSLIGGRTQYF.

The chain combines TRBV6-5 with TRBJ1-2; D ambiguous. Trimming pared 2 bases from V and 4 bases from J, leaving 11 bases between. Germline CDR1 is MNHEY and CDR2 is SVGAGI. The CDR3 loop spans 14 amino acids. CDR3 nucleotides: TGTGCCAGCAGTTACAGGGAGAGCTCCTATGGCTACACCTTC. Amino acids: CASSYRESSYGYTF.

This clone was detected once. This chain connects TRBV6-2 or TRBV6-3 to TRBJ1-2; perhaps TRBD1 as D (5 bases). Germline assignment: CDR1 MNHEY and CDR2 SVGEGT. The CDR3 contains 13 residues. V lost 6 bases and J lost 7, with 15 bases in between. CDR3 residues: CASSPEGIPGYTF. The CDR3 DNA reads as TGTGCCAGCAGCCCTGAGGGGATTCCTGGCTACACCTTC.

The chain carries TRBV5-1 and TRBJ2-5, with D maybe TRBD1 (6 bases). The CDR3 spans 14 residues. Trimming removed 0 bases at V and 4 bases at J, with 10 bases between. Germline assignment: CDR1 SGHRS and CDR2 YFSETQ. The CDR3 here is CASSLVAGAETQYF. Written as DNA, the CDR3 is TGCGCCAGCAGCTTGGTTGCAGGGGCAGAGACCCAGTACTTC.

This chain uses TRBV2 with TRBJ1-5; TRBD1 is a possible D gene (5 bases). V lost 3 bases and J lost 0, with 9 bases in between. This CDR3 is built from 15 residues. Germline V CDR1 and CDR2: SNHLY, FYNNEI. CDR3 sequence (DNA): TGTGCCAGCAGTGAGACAGTTTATAGCAATCAGCCCCAGCATTTT. Its translation: CASSETVYSNQPQHF.

This clone was found a few times. For the CDR3, the DNA is TGTGCCAGCAGTTATCTGGGGCAGTCGGATTCACCCCTCCACTTT. Amino acid sequence: CASSYLGQSDSPLHF. The genes are TRBV6-5 and TRBJ1-6; tentatively, D is TRBD1 (5 bases). The V gene's germline CDR1 is MNHEY and CDR2 SVGAGI. V was pared by 3 bases and J by 8 bases, with 14 bases between. The CDR3 totals 15 residues.

J is TRBJ2-3 and V is TRBV3-1 (or the pseudogene TRBV3-2), with 8 bases that match TRBD2. Germline loops: CDR1 LGHDT, CDR2 YNNKEL (reference sequence). The CDR3 has 15 amino acids. J lost 4 bases, V lost 3 bases, and 6 bases had no gene match. The CDR3 sequence: CASSHFGREADTQYF. Written as DNA, the CDR3 is TGTGCCAGCAGCCACTTCGGGAGGGAGGCAGATACGCAGTATTTT.

V usage is TRBV4-1 and J usage is TRBJ2-7; D might be TRBD1 or TRBD2, each matching 6 bases. The CDR3 totals 13 residues. V lost 4 bases and J lost 6, with 13 bases in between. Per the germline V gene, CDR1 is MGHRA and CDR2 is YSYEKL. The CDR3 DNA reads TGCGCCAGCAGCCCTAGGGGGGAAATCGAGCAGTACTTC. It codes for CASSPRGEIEQYF.

This clone was observed a few times. The chain uses TRBV27 and TRBJ1-2, with D possibly matching TRBD1 (5 bases). This CDR3 is 14 amino acids long. The V end lost 6 bases, the J end lost 4 bases, and 15 bases lay between the germline ends. Per the germline V gene, CDR1 is MNHEY and CDR2 is SMNVEV (reference sequence). The CDR3 protein is CASSPPGRGYGYTF. The CDR3 region has the DNA TGTGCCAGCAGCCCCCCGGGACGGGGCTATGGCTACACCTTC.